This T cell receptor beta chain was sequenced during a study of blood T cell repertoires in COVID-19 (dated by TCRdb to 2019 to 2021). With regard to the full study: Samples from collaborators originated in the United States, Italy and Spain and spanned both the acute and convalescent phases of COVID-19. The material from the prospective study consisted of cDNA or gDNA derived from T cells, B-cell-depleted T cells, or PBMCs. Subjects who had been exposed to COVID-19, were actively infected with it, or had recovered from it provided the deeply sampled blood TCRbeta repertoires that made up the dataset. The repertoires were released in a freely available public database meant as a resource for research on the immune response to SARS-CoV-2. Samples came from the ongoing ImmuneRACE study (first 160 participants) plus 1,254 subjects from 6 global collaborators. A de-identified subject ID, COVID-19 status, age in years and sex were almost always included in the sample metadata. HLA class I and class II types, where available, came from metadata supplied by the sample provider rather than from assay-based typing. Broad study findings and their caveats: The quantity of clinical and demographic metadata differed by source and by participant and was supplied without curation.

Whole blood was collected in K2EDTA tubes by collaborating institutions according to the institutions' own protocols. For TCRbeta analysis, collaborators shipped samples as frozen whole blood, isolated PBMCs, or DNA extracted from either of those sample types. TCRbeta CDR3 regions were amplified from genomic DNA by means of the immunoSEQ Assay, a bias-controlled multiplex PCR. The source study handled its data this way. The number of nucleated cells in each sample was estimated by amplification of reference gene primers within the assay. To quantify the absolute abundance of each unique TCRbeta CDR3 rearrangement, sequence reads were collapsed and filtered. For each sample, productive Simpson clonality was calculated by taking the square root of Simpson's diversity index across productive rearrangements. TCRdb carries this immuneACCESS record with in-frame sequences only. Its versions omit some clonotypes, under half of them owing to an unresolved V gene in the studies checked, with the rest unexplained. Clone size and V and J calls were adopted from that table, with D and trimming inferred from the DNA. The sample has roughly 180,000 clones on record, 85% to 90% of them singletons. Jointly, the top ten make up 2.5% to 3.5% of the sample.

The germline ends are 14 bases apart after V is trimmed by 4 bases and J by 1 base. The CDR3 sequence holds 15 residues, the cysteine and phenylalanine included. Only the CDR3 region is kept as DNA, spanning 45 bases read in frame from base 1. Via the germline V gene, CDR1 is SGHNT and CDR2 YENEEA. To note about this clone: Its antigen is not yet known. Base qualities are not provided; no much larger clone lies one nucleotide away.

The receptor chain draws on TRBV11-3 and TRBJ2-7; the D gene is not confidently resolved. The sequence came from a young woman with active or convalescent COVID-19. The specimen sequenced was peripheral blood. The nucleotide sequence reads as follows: TGTGCCAGCAGCTCCGTCACGCGAGTGTCCTACGAGCAGTACTTC. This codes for CASSSVTRVSYEQYF.